The rows below give T cell receptor beta chains drawn from one sample of a study of PD-1 blockade in mismatch repair-deficient tumors. Data came from immunoSEQ multiplex PCR; TCRdb stores just in-frame clones and leaves some out. The data contain around 120,000 clones, roughly 90% of them singletons. Here the sequenced sample was peripheral blood, taken roughly 70 weeks after starting pembrolizumab. These receptors originate from an adult with mismatch repair-deficient cancer. The conserved cysteine and the conserved F or W are not part of the CDR3 here. A D gene is named only where the DNA matches it firmly. Size values are once, few and many counts, or a class for expanded clones, and some rows have none.

v_gene	j_gene	abundance	d_gene	CDR3aa
TRBV7-2	TRBJ2-3	-	-	ASSGRNTDTQY
TRBV15	TRBJ1-1	-	-	ATSRDNGNTEAF
TRBV10-3	TRBJ2-3	-	TRBD2	AITVAGGTDTQY
TRBV19	TRBJ1-2	-	-	ASSPTVADYGYT
TRBV7-9	TRBJ2-3	once	TRBD1	ASSFPGTGTTDTQY
TRBV11-3	TRBJ2-7	-	-	ASSLYPSSYEQY
TRBV13	TRBJ2-7	-	-	ASSARTPQRLGYEQY
TRBV18	TRBJ2-3	-	-	ASTVVGGTDTQY
TRBV27	TRBJ2-7	-	TRBD1	ASSLGQGRYEQY
TRBV7-9	TRBJ2-7	-	TRBD2	ASSLGGQGASGQY
TRBV27	TRBJ2-6	-	-	ASSLLGVAGANVLT
TRBV11-2	TRBJ2-7	-	TRBD1	ASSLVSTGSYEQY
TRBV19	TRBJ2-7	-	-	ASSINLGLSYEQY
TRBV2	TRBJ2-6	-	-	ASSGARAGANVLT
TRBV30	TRBJ2-7	-	-	AWSVGQKGSYEQY
TRBV19	TRBJ2-7	-	-	ASSPQGYEQY